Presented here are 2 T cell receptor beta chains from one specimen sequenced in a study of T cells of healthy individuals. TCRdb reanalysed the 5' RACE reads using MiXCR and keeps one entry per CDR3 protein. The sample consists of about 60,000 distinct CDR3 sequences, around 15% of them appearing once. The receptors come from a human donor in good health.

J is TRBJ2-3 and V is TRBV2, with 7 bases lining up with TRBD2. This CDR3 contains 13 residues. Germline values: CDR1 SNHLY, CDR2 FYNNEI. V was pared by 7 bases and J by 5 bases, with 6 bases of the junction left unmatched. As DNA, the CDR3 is TGTGCCAGCACGACTAGCCGCTTAGATACGCAGTATTTT. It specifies CASTTSRLDTQYF.

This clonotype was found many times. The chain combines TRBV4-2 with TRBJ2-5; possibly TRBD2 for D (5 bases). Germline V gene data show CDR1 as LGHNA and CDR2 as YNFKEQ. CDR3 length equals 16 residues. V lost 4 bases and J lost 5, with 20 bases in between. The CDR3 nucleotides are TGTGCCAGCAGCCCAGATTCCGGGGTCCGAGGTGAGACCCAGTACTTC. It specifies CASSPDSGVRGETQYF.